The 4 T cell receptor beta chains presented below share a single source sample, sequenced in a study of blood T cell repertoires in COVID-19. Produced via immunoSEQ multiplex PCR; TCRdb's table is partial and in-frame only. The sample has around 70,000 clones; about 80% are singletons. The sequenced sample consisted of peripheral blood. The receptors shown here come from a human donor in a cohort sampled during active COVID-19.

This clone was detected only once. The CDR3 DNA reads as TGTGCCAGTAAGAAGCGGGAGGGCCGGGCCGGGGAGCTGTTTTTT. Amino acid sequence: CASKKREGRAGELFF. V usage is TRBV19 and J usage is TRBJ2-2; TRBD2 matches at 10 bases. V was clipped by 7 bases and J by 6 bases; unmatched bases: 8. Germline V CDR1 and CDR2: LNHDA, SQIVND (reference sequence). The CDR3 totals 15 residues.

The CDR3, as DNA: TGTGCCAGCAGCTTAGAAGCGGTCTACAATGAGCAGTTCTTC. Translated, it gives CASSLEAVYNEQFF. V gene TRBV7-6 combines with J gene TRBJ2-1, with a possible D match to TRBD2 (5 bases). This CDR3 has 14 amino acids. Germline CDR1 is SGHVS and CDR2 is FNYEAQ. V was clipped by 1 base and J by 3 bases, with 7 bases between them.

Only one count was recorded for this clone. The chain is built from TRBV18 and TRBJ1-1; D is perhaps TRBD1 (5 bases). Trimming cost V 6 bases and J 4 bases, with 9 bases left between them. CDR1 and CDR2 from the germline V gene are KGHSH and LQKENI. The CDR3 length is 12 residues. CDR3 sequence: CASSSGVTEAFF. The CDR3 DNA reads TGTGCCAGCTCTTCGGGGGTCACTGAAGCTTTCTTT.

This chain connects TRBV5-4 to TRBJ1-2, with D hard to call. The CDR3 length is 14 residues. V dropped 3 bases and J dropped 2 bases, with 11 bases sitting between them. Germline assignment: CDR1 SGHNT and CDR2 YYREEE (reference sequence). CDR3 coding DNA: TGTGCCAGCAGCTCCCAACAGTTCAACTATGGCTACACCTTC. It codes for CASSSQQFNYGYTF.